There are a few counts of the clone carrying this TCR beta chain. The antigen remains unidentified. Produced via immunoSEQ multiplex PCR; TCRdb's table is partial and in-frame only. The sample contains 3,000 to 4,000 clones, less than 70% of which appear only once. The data were taken from a study of CD8 T cell repertoires and HIV-1 epitope variants. About the study: Each of Twenty-five Gag and Nef epitope peptides stimulated a separate culture. Equal numbers of autologous T cell-negative cells presented antigen to enriched T cells.

The clonotype was recovered from a male donor with HIV. Material for sequencing was cultured CD8+ T cells derived from PBMCs.

The CDR3 bases are TGTGCCAGCAGCGTCGACCCAGCGACCTACAATGAGCAGTTCTTC. Translating it yields CASSVDPATYNEQFF. V is TRBV9 and J is TRBJ2-1; D is unresolved. This CDR3 is built from 15 residues. The germline V and J ends were trimmed by 2 bases and 2 bases, with 11 bases remaining between them. CDR1 is SGDLS and CDR2 is YYNGEE in the germline V gene.